Shown below are 6 T cell receptor beta chains from a single sample sequenced in a study of blood T cell repertoires in COVID-19. Here immunoSEQ multiplex PCR was the method, and the copy in TCRdb shows in-frame clones only, minus some. The sample records about 210,000 clones, roughly four fifths being singletons. Sequences were obtained from peripheral blood. These receptor sequences come from an elderly woman with COVID-19, enrolled during active disease.

The gene calls are TRBV10-3 and TRBJ2-2; no clear D gene. V was cut by 7 bases and J by 4 bases, with 19 bases left in between. CDR1 ENHRY and CDR2 SYGVKD come from the germline V gene. The length of the CDR3 is 16 residues. CDR3 amino acids: CAIIVALPSGTGELFF. In nucleotides, the CDR3 is TGTGCCATCATTGTGGCACTGCCCTCGGGCACCGGGGAGCTGTTTTTT.

The V and J genes are TRBV19 and TRBJ1-6; D perhaps matches TRBD1 (6 bases). The germline CDR1 and CDR2 sequences are LNHDA and SQIVND (reference sequence). The CDR3 contains 16 residues. The germline V and J ends were trimmed by 2 bases and 7 bases, with 15 bases remaining between them. This CDR3 is CASSIRGKGGNSPLHF. The CDR3 region has the DNA TGTGCCAGTAGTATAAGGGGGAAGGGGGGGAATTCACCCCTCCACTTT.

CDR3 loop: CASSIQAYQETQYF. The CDR3 nucleotides are TGCGCCAGCAGCATACAGGCGTACCAAGAGACCCAGTACTTC. The chain couples TRBV5-1 to TRBJ2-5; possible D gene TRBD1, 5 bases. The CDR3 has 14 residues. From germline, CDR1 is SGHRS and CDR2 YFSETQ. V lost 4 bases to trimming and J lost 0 bases, with 10 bases between them.

This clone occurred once. The chain has TRBV19 and TRBJ1-1; 7 bases agree with TRBD1. The CDR3 is 16 amino acids. CDR1 LNHDA and CDR2 SQIVND come from the germline V gene (reference sequence). Trimming took 9 bases from V and 0 from J; bases not matched to a gene: 13. CDR3 DNA: TGTGCCAGCCTCGGGACAGCCCTCCGGCTGAACACTGAAGCTTTCTTT. Amino acids: CASLGTALRLNTEAFF.

V gene TRBV6-5 combines with J gene TRBJ1-2; no definite D call. V was trimmed by 5 bases and J by 8 bases, leaving 15 bases between them. This CDR3 contains 13 residues. Germline CDR1 MNHEY, CDR2 SVGAGI. CDR3 sequence (DNA): TGTGCCAGCAGTCCCCCGGGCCCGGGAGGCTACACCTTC. This translates into CASSPPGPGGYTF.

The chain carries TRBV5-4 and TRBJ2-7; D is undetermined. Germline CDR1 is SGHNT and CDR2 is YYREEE (reference sequence). This CDR3 is 15 amino acids long. V gave up 4 bases and J gave up 0 bases, with 14 bases separating them. The CDR3 spells CASSIDMASSYEQYF. CDR3 coding DNA: TGTGCCAGCAGCATTGACATGGCCAGCTCCTACGAGCAGTACTTC.